Given below is one T cell receptor (beta chain) in context. This record belongs to a study of tumor and adjacent non-tumor tissue in lung cancer. RNA was extracted from bulk tissue without any cell sorting. Distant lung tissue was collected more than 3 cm away from the tumor edge. In germline, CDR1 is MDHEN, CDR2 SYDVKM. V lost 4 bases, J lost 7 bases, and 11 bases lay in between. This CDR3 comprises 13 residues. The library came from three nested PCR rounds adapted from ARM-PCR protocols. Each CDR3 protein is one row after TCRdb ran MiXCR on the multiplex PCR reads. Of 50,000 to 70,000 distinct CDR3 sequences detected, around 61% appear once; the ten largest clones hold about 32%.

V usage is TRBV28 and J usage is TRBJ1-5; D not resolved. The specimen was distant non-tumor lung tissue. This sequence was found in a man aged 65 to 79 with non-small cell lung cancer. The CDR3 DNA sequence: TGTGCCAGCAGTTCAGGTTCTCGGCAGCCCCAGCATTTT. Amino acid sequence: CASSSGSRQPQHF.